The present T cell receptor beta chain was sequenced within a study of PD-1 blockade in classical Hodgkin lymphoma. Turning to the study itself: The nivolumab dose that patients received was 3 mg/kg, given intravenously every 2 weeks. Study-wide findings and caveats: Complete responders possessed baseline diversity comparable to newly diagnosed patients. Healthy donors reportedly exceeded newly diagnosed patients in baseline TCR diversity.

The assay was immunoSEQ multiplex PCR, and TCRdb's table has in-frame clones only and misses some. The sample carries approximately 15,000 clones, about 80% recorded once. V shed 2 bases and J shed 3 bases, with 5 bases lying between them. The CDR3 totals 12 residues. From germline, CDR1 is WSHSY and CDR2 SAAADI. On this clone: Its specificity is unknown.

Each of the patients experienced relapse following autologous stem cell transplantation, and their brentuximab vedotin exposure differed. Patients' outcomes at their best amounted to complete response, partial response or progressive disease. This chain connects TRBV10-2 to TRBJ2-7; D is unclear. The sequence was collected from a human donor with classical Hodgkin lymphoma. The sequences come from peripheral blood mononuclear cells (PBMCs), collected at baseline. The CDR3 nucleotides read TGCGCCAGCAGTGAGGGGGACTACGAGCAGTACTTC. As protein: CASSEGDYEQYF.